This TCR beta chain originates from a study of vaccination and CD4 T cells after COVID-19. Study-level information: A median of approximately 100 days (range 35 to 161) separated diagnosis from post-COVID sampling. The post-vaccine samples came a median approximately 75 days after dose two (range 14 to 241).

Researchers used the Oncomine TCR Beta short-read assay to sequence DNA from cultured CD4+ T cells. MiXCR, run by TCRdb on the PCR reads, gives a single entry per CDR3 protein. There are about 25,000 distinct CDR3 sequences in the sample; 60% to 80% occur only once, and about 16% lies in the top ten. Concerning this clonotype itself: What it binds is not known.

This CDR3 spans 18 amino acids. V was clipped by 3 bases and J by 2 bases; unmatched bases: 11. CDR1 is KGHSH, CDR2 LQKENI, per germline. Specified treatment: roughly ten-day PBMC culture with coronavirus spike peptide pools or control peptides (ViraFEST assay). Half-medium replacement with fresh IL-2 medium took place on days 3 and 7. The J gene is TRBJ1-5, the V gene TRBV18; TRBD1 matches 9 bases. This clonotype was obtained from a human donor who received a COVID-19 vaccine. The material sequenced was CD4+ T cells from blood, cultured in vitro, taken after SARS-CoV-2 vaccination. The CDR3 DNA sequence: TGTGCCAGCTCACCTCCGACAGGGGGTGTCATTGGCAATCAGCCCCAGCATTTT. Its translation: CASSPPTGGVIGNQPQHF.